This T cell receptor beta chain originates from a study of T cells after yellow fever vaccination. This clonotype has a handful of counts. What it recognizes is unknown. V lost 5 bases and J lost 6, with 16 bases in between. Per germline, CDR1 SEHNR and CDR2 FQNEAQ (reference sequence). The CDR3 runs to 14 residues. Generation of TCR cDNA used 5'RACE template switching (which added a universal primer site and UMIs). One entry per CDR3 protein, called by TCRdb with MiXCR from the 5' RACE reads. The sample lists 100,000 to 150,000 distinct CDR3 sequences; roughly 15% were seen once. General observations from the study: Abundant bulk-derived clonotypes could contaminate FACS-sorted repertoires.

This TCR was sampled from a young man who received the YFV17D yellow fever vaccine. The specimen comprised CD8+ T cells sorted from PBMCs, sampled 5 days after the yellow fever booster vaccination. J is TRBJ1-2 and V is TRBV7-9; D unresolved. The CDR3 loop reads CASSTADPSDGYTF. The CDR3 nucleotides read TGTGCCAGCAGCACGGCGGACCCATCTGATGGCTACACCTTC.